This T cell receptor beta chain was profiled in a study of human T cells and chemical hapten exposure. This clonotype was observed at least ten times. TCRdb called the RACE reads again in MiXCR, with one record for every CDR3 protein. Among about 190,000 distinct CDR3 sequences listed, around 23% were seen once. Time point: patch test 3, about 24 weeks after DPC sensitization. Indicated treatment: therapeutic diphenylcyclopropenone sensitization with weekly scalp DPC. This CDR3 has 15 amino acids. The germline V and J ends were trimmed by 2 bases and 0 bases, with 5 bases remaining between them. Germline lookup yields CDR1 SEHNR and CDR2 FQNEAQ (reference sequence).

Sequenced here: whole blood, sampled in connection with sensitization to the hapten diphenylcyclopropenone (DPC). The sequence came from a middle-aged woman with alopecia areata. Some clones in this sample may be carry-over from other donors' samples. This chain connects TRBV7-9 to TRBJ2-6; D is ambiguous. The CDR3 is CASSLTVSGANVLTF. In DNA, the CDR3 is TGTGCCAGCAGCTTAACAGTCTCTGGGGCCAACGTCCTGACTTTC.